This TCR beta chain was profiled in a study of blood T cell repertoires in COVID-19. Study as a whole: T cells, B-cell-depleted T cells, or PBMCs provided the cDNA or gDNA that served as material.

This clone was seen only once. The V segment lost 5 bases and the J segment 6 bases; nucleotides outside the gene matches: 12. The CDR3 loop spans 16 amino acids. In germline, CDR1 is SGHDT, CDR2 YYEEEE. Method: immunoSEQ multiplex PCR; TCRdb's copy keeps in-frame clones and lacks some. The sample includes 250,000 to 300,000 clones, 80% to 90% seen only once; the top ten take about 5%. This TCR was sampled from a man aged 40-55 years with acute or convalescent COVID-19. The chain carries TRBV5-6 and TRBJ1-5; 9 nucleotides match TRBD1. Sequenced material: peripheral blood. The CDR3, as DNA: TGTGCCAGCAGTCCCGGGACAGGGAGGAGAGCTCAGCCCCAGCATTTT. This sequence encodes CASSPGTGRRAQPQHF.